A selection of T cell receptor beta chains follows, all from one sample in a study of blood T cell repertoires in COVID-19. The assay was immunoSEQ multiplex PCR, and TCRdb's table has in-frame clones only and misses some. The sample yields 70,000 or so clones, 76% seen once. The specimen was peripheral blood. The receptors were gathered from a man aged 55 to 70 with COVID-19, enrolled during active disease. Both conserved end residues are part of each CDR3. Each record gives: V gene, J gene, clone size, D gene, CDR3 DNA, CDR3 protein. A D gene is named only where the DNA matches it firmly. Clone size is shown for a subset of rows, as once, few, many or a class of expanded clone.

v_gene: TRBV7-9; j_gene: TRBJ2-5; abundance: .; d_gene: .; CDR3nt: TGTGCCAGCAGCTCCCCCCCCAGGGCCCAGTACTTC; CDR3aa: CASSSPPRAQYF
v_gene: TRBV5-5; j_gene: TRBJ1-1; abundance: .; d_gene: TRBD1; CDR3nt: TGTGCCAGCAGAAATGGACAGGGAGAATGGTACACTGAAGCTTTCTTT; CDR3aa: CASRNGQGEWYTEAFF
v_gene: TRBV30; j_gene: TRBJ2-7; abundance: .; d_gene: .; CDR3nt: TGTGCCTGGATATCTCGCCCCACGGGGGAGCAGTACTTC; CDR3aa: CAWISRPTGEQYF
v_gene: TRBV7-2; j_gene: TRBJ2-1; abundance: .; d_gene: .; CDR3nt: TGTGCCAGCAGCTTAGGGAGCGGTTCTAACAATGAGCAGTTCTTC; CDR3aa: CASSLGSGSNNEQFF
v_gene: TRBV6-5; j_gene: TRBJ1-6; abundance: .; d_gene: .; CDR3nt: TGTGCCAGCAGCAAGACAGCCAATTCACCCCTCCACTTT; CDR3aa: CASSKTANSPLHF
v_gene: TRBV5-1; j_gene: TRBJ1-1; abundance: .; d_gene: TRBD1; CDR3nt: TGCGCCAGCAGCCCTCTCGGACAGGGGAACACTGAAGCTTTCTTT; CDR3aa: CASSPLGQGNTEAFF
v_gene: TRBV7-2; j_gene: TRBJ2-5; abundance: .; d_gene: TRBD2; CDR3nt: TGTGCCAGCAGCTCGCGGGAAGCGGGGGGGCCGGGGACCCAGTACTTC; CDR3aa: CASSSREAGGPGTQYF
v_gene: TRBV5-6; j_gene: TRBJ1-2; abundance: .; d_gene: TRBD1; CDR3nt: TGTGCCAGCAGCTTGGTGGGCGACAGGGGCCCCGGCTACACCTTC; CDR3aa: CASSLVGDRGPGYTF
v_gene: TRBV7-3; j_gene: TRBJ2-6; abundance: .; d_gene: .; CDR3nt: TGTGCCAGCAGCATTCTAGGTGGGGCCAACGTCCTGACTTTC; CDR3aa: CASSILGGANVLTF
v_gene: TRBV30; j_gene: TRBJ2-3; abundance: few; d_gene: .; CDR3nt: TGTGCCTGGCAACAAGGACAGCCCACAGATACGCAGTATTTT; CDR3aa: CAWQQGQPTDTQYF
v_gene: TRBV28; j_gene: TRBJ1-2; abundance: few; d_gene: TRBD1; CDR3nt: TGTGCCAGCAGTGAGGGACAGTTCTATGGCTACACCTTC; CDR3aa: CASSEGQFYGYTF
v_gene: TRBV5-1; j_gene: TRBJ1-5; abundance: .; d_gene: .; CDR3nt: TGCGCCAGCAGCTTGACAGGTAATAGCAATCAGCCCCAGCATTTT; CDR3aa: CASSLTGNSNQPQHF
v_gene: TRBV30; j_gene: TRBJ2-1; abundance: .; d_gene: TRBD2; CDR3nt: TGTGCCGGACGGGCGGGGGGGGACCACATTGAGCAGTTCTTC; CDR3aa: CAGRAGGDHIEQFF
v_gene: TRBV10-3; j_gene: TRBJ1-5; abundance: .; d_gene: TRBD1; CDR3nt: TGTGCCATCAGCCAACAGGGGTGGGAGCCCCAGCATTTT; CDR3aa: CAISQQGWEPQHF
v_gene: TRBV5-5; j_gene: TRBJ2-1; abundance: .; d_gene: .; CDR3nt: TGTGCCAGCAGGCCTCCTCAGACTGACGAGCAGTTCTTC; CDR3aa: CASRPPQTDEQFF
v_gene: TRBV5-1; j_gene: TRBJ2-1; abundance: once; d_gene: TRBD2; CDR3nt: TGCGCCAGCAGCCTACTGACAAGCGGGAGCTCCTACAATGAGCAGTTCTTC; CDR3aa: CASSLLTSGSSYNEQFF
v_gene: TRBV7-2; j_gene: TRBJ1-6; abundance: .; d_gene: TRBD1; CDR3nt: TGTGCCAGCAGCTCAACCGGGACAGAGAATTCACCCCTCCACTTT; CDR3aa: CASSSTGTENSPLHF
v_gene: TRBV5-1; j_gene: TRBJ1-1; abundance: .; d_gene: .; CDR3nt: TGCGCCAGCAGCTTGGGAGTGAACACTGAAGCTTTCTTT; CDR3aa: CASSLGVNTEAFF
v_gene: TRBV5-1; j_gene: TRBJ2-7; abundance: .; d_gene: .; CDR3nt: TGCGCCAGCAGCTTGGCCACCCCAGGGGACGAGCAGTACTTC; CDR3aa: CASSLATPGDEQYF
v_gene: TRBV19; j_gene: TRBJ2-7; abundance: .; d_gene: .; CDR3nt: TGTGCCGCCAGGGGGGACAGTCCCTACGAGCAGTACTTC; CDR3aa: CAARGDSPYEQYF
v_gene: TRBV28; j_gene: TRBJ1-6; abundance: .; d_gene: .; CDR3nt: TGTGCCAGCAGTACCTCCGACAGCCTGGGGCAGCTAGTTCAATCCCTCCACTTT; CDR3aa: CASSTSDSLGQLVQSLHF
v_gene: TRBV10-3; j_gene: TRBJ1-3; abundance: once; d_gene: .; CDR3nt: TGTGCCATCAGTGACCACCGGAGGCTGGGAAACACCATATATTTT; CDR3aa: CAISDHRRLGNTIYF
v_gene: TRBV5-5; j_gene: TRBJ1-3; abundance: .; d_gene: .; CDR3nt: TGTGCCAGCAGCTTGTCGGAGGGAGTAAACACCATATATTTT; CDR3aa: CASSLSEGVNTIYF
v_gene: TRBV19; j_gene: TRBJ1-6; abundance: .; d_gene: TRBD1; CDR3nt: TGTGCCAGTAGCACCGCCCGGACAGGGATCTATAATTCACCCCTCCACTTT; CDR3aa: CASSTARTGIYNSPLHF
v_gene: TRBV15; j_gene: TRBJ2-7; abundance: medium-sized; d_gene: .; CDR3nt: TGTGCCACCAGCAGAAAAGGGGCCGACGAGCAGTACTTC; CDR3aa: CATSRKGADEQYF
v_gene: TRBV29-1; j_gene: TRBJ2-1; abundance: .; d_gene: TRBD1; CDR3nt: TGCAGCGTTAGGGACAGTAGAAATGAGCAGTTCTTC; CDR3aa: CSVRDSRNEQFF
v_gene: TRBV3-1/TRBV3-2; j_gene: TRBJ2-6; abundance: .; d_gene: TRBD2; CDR3nt: TGTGCCAGCAGTTCGACTAGCGCCTACTCTGGGGCCAACGTCCTGACTTTC; CDR3aa: CASSSTSAYSGANVLTF
v_gene: TRBV4-1; j_gene: TRBJ1-1; abundance: once; d_gene: TRBD1; CDR3nt: TGCGCCAGCAGCCAAGCATCGACAGGGCCTGCTTTCTTT; CDR3aa: CASSQASTGPAFF
v_gene: TRBV30; j_gene: TRBJ1-5; abundance: .; d_gene: .; CDR3nt: TGTGCCTGGAGTGTCGGCAATCAGCCCCAGCATTTT; CDR3aa: CAWSVGNQPQHF
v_gene: TRBV28; j_gene: TRBJ1-1; abundance: .; d_gene: .; CDR3nt: TGTGCCAGCAGTTTACTCCTGGGGGGCACTGAAGCTTTCTTT; CDR3aa: CASSLLLGGTEAFF
v_gene: TRBV29-1; j_gene: TRBJ2-7; abundance: .; d_gene: TRBD1; CDR3nt: TGCAGCGCGGGGACAGCGCGGCAGTACTTC; CDR3aa: CSAGTARQYF
v_gene: TRBV28; j_gene: TRBJ2-5; abundance: .; d_gene: .; CDR3nt: TGTGCCAGCAGTTTACAGCAAGAGACCCAGTACTTC; CDR3aa: CASSLQQETQYF
v_gene: TRBV27; j_gene: TRBJ2-5; abundance: .; d_gene: TRBD2; CDR3nt: TGTGCCAGCAGATCTCTAGCGGGGGGAACCCAAGAGACCCAGTACTTC; CDR3aa: CASRSLAGGTQETQYF
v_gene: TRBV12-5; j_gene: TRBJ2-1; abundance: few; d_gene: .; CDR3nt: TGTGCTAGTGCCTACTTGGAGTCTTGGGAGCTAAACAATGAGCAGTTCTTC; CDR3aa: CASAYLESWELNNEQFF
v_gene: TRBV20-1; j_gene: TRBJ2-1; abundance: .; d_gene: TRBD1; CDR3nt: TGCAGTGCTAGTATCGGGACAGGGACAAGGTACAATGAGCAGTTCTTC; CDR3aa: CSASIGTGTRYNEQFF
v_gene: TRBV19; j_gene: TRBJ2-1; abundance: once; d_gene: TRBD2; CDR3nt: TGTGCCAGTAGTAGAGCGGGGGGGTTTGCCAATGAGCAGTTCTTC; CDR3aa: CASSRAGGFANEQFF
v_gene: TRBV30; j_gene: TRBJ2-2; abundance: .; d_gene: TRBD2; CDR3nt: TGTGCCCAATCCGGGGGTCTAGCGGGAGGGGAGCTGTTTTTT; CDR3aa: CAQSGGLAGGELFF
v_gene: TRBV5-1; j_gene: TRBJ2-6; abundance: .; d_gene: .; CDR3nt: TGCGCCAGCATGATCGGTGGGGCCAACGTCCTGACTTTC; CDR3aa: CASMIGGANVLTF
v_gene: TRBV4-1; j_gene: TRBJ2-7; abundance: few; d_gene: .; CDR3nt: TGCGCCAGCAGCCAAGTCGATTTGGTGAGATTTCACGAGCAGTACTTC; CDR3aa: CASSQVDLVRFHEQYF
v_gene: TRBV5-5; j_gene: TRBJ2-7; abundance: .; d_gene: .; CDR3nt: TGTGCCAGCAGCTTGTGGTTCCAGTTCGCCTACGAGCAGTACTTC; CDR3aa: CASSLWFQFAYEQYF
v_gene: TRBV29-1; j_gene: TRBJ2-7; abundance: once; d_gene: .; CDR3nt: TGCAGCGTTGAATGGGCTGGCTCCTACGAGCAGTACTTC; CDR3aa: CSVEWAGSYEQYF
v_gene: TRBV9; j_gene: TRBJ2-3; abundance: few; d_gene: .; CDR3nt: TGTGCCAGCAACGGGGGTGGCACAGATACGCAGTATTTT; CDR3aa: CASNGGGTDTQYF
v_gene: TRBV30; j_gene: TRBJ1-5; abundance: .; d_gene: .; CDR3nt: TGTGCCTGGAGCAGAACGGGGGGTTCAGTCGGGCAGCCCCAGCATTTT; CDR3aa: CAWSRTGGSVGQPQHF
v_gene: TRBV6-5; j_gene: TRBJ1-2; abundance: .; d_gene: .; CDR3nt: TGTGCCAGCAAAGTCCCGCCCCTAGGCGGCTACACCTTC; CDR3aa: CASKVPPLGGYTF
v_gene: TRBV5-1; j_gene: TRBJ2-1; abundance: .; d_gene: .; CDR3nt: TGCGCCAGCAGCTTGGGGAGGGATCTCCTTGGGAATGAGCAGTTCTTC; CDR3aa: CASSLGRDLLGNEQFF
v_gene: TRBV19; j_gene: TRBJ1-5; abundance: few; d_gene: .; CDR3nt: TGTGCCAGTAGTGTACTACAGGGTAATCAGCCCCAGCATTTT; CDR3aa: CASSVLQGNQPQHF
v_gene: TRBV27; j_gene: TRBJ2-7; abundance: .; d_gene: TRBD2; CDR3nt: TGTGCCAGCAGTTTAACGACTAGCGGAACCTACGAGCAGTACTTC; CDR3aa: CASSLTTSGTYEQYF
v_gene: TRBV5-4; j_gene: TRBJ1-2; abundance: .; d_gene: .; CDR3nt: TGTGCCAGCAGCTTGGGACAGGACTATGGCTACACCTTC; CDR3aa: CASSLGQDYGYTF
v_gene: TRBV9; j_gene: TRBJ2-5; abundance: .; d_gene: .; CDR3nt: TGTGCCAGCAGCGTAGGGGCTAGCCCCCAAGAGACCCAGTACTTC; CDR3aa: CASSVGASPQETQYF
v_gene: TRBV11-2; j_gene: TRBJ2-4; abundance: few; d_gene: .; CDR3nt: TGTGCCAGCAGCCAAGACTGGGACGGGGGGCATAGCGGCAAAAACATTCAGTACTTC; CDR3aa: CASSQDWDGGHSGKNIQYF
v_gene: TRBV24-1; j_gene: TRBJ2-2; abundance: once; d_gene: TRBD2; CDR3nt: TGTGCCACCAGTGATTTTAGGCTAGCGGCGGGCACCGGGGAGCTGTTTTTT; CDR3aa: CATSDFRLAAGTGELFF
v_gene: TRBV11-1; j_gene: TRBJ2-5; abundance: .; d_gene: .; CDR3nt: TGTGCCAGCAGCCCGGGGGGCGATCTGGAGACCCAGTACTTC; CDR3aa: CASSPGGDLETQYF
v_gene: TRBV10-3; j_gene: TRBJ2-5; abundance: .; d_gene: .; CDR3nt: TGTGCCATCAGTCACCGCTTAGTGGAGACCCAGTACTTC; CDR3aa: CAISHRLVETQYF
v_gene: TRBV2; j_gene: TRBJ1-3; abundance: .; d_gene: .; CDR3nt: TGTGCCAGCCAACCCGGCCGGGGAAGTAGAAACACCATATATTTT; CDR3aa: CASQPGRGSRNTIYF
v_gene: TRBV19; j_gene: TRBJ1-1; abundance: few; d_gene: TRBD1; CDR3nt: TGTGCCAGTGAAACAGGGGGCAGTGAAGCTTTCTTT; CDR3aa: CASETGGSEAFF
v_gene: TRBV4-2; j_gene: TRBJ2-1; abundance: few; d_gene: .; CDR3nt: TGTGCCAGCAGCCTAGAGAGCACTCTATCCTACAATGAGCAGTTCTTC; CDR3aa: CASSLESTLSYNEQFF
v_gene: TRBV27; j_gene: TRBJ1-1; abundance: .; d_gene: TRBD1; CDR3nt: TGTGCCAGCATAAGGGGGCCGGGGGACACTGAAGCTTTCTTT; CDR3aa: CASIRGPGDTEAFF
v_gene: TRBV11-2; j_gene: TRBJ2-7; abundance: few; d_gene: .; CDR3nt: TGTGCCAGCAGCGCCAGGGCACGGGGGAGGTTCTACGAGCAGTACTTC; CDR3aa: CASSARARGRFYEQYF
v_gene: TRBV9; j_gene: TRBJ2-1; abundance: .; d_gene: TRBD2; CDR3nt: TGTGCCAGCAGCTCGTGGACTAGCGGTGAGCAGTTCTTC; CDR3aa: CASSSWTSGEQFF